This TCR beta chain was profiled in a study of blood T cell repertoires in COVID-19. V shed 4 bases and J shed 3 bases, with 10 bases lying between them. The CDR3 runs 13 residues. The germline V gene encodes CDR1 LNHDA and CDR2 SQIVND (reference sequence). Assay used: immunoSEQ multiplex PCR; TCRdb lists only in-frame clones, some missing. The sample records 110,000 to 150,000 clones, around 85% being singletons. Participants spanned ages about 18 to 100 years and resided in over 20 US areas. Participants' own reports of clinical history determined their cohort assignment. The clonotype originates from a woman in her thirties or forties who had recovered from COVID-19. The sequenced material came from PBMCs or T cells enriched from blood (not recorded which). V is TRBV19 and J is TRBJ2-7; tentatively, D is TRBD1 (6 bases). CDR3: CASSTGVGYEQYF. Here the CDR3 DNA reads TGTGCCAGTAGTACAGGGGTGGGCTACGAGCAGTACTTC.